Sequencing of this T cell receptor beta chain was carried out in a study of regulatory and conventional T cells in RAG deficiency. Broader study findings: Patient subsets had shorter CDR3s; Omenn Treg-Tconv overlap exceeded 75%. RAG-deficient patients showed markedly lower Shannon entropy and higher Simpson indices than control T-cell subsets. Omenn CD25-high CD127-low cells may be activated cells, not true Tregs.

This clone was recorded a few times. Its antigen remains unknown. Genomic DNA came from blood conventional CD4+ T cells gated CD25-low CD127-high. Produced via immunoSEQ multiplex PCR; TCRdb's table is partial and in-frame only. The table records around 23,000 clones, 85% to 95% of them present only once. CDR3 length: 11 residues. CDR1 and CDR2 (germline): DFQATT, SNEGSKA (reference sequence). V was trimmed by 3 bases and J by 2 bases, leaving 5 bases between them. Another study also made use of these data, one on regulatory T cells. That work contributes: Amplification used 52 TRBV primers and 13 TRBJ primers.

This clonotype originated in a human donor in good health. The source material was CD4+ T cells sorted from blood. The gene calls are TRBV20-1 and TRBJ2-7; D unresolved. The CDR3 is CSASPAYEQYF. In DNA, the CDR3 is TGCAGTGCTAGTCCGGCCTACGAGCAGTACTTC.